These 7 T cell receptor beta chains came from one sample sequenced in a study of T-cell memory formation after mild COVID-19. TCRdb processed the 5' RACE reads anew with MiXCR; each CDR3 protein has one entry. The profile shows fewer than 350,000 distinct CDR3 sequences, 15% of them singletons. Sequenced material: PBMCs or a T cell subset sorted from them (not recorded which). The receptors stem from a man younger than 30 who had mild COVID-19 (a few samples of this study predate the infection). Cell type and time point are not known.

This rearrangement joins TRBV5-1 to TRBJ2-2; D is undetermined. The CDR3 totals 13 residues. Germline CDR1 reads SGHRS; CDR2 reads YFSETQ. Trimming stripped 6 bases from V and 1 base from J, with 7 bases between. The CDR3 loop reads CASKVGNTGELFF. Here the CDR3 DNA reads TGCGCCAGCAAGGTGGGGAACACCGGGGAGCTGTTTTTT.

J is TRBJ1-5 and V is TRBV7-2; D uncertain. CDR3 size: 14 residues. The ends were cut back, 4 bases at V and 5 bases at J, with 12 bases in the middle. Germline CDR1 reads SGHTA; CDR2 reads FQGNSA. The CDR3 loop reads CASSSRQAHQPQHF. The CDR3 region has the DNA TGTGCCAGCAGCTCAAGGCAGGCTCATCAGCCCCAGCATTTT.

The chain couples TRBV12-5 to TRBJ2-7, with a possible D match to TRBD2 (6 bases). The CDR3 extends over 15 amino acids. Trimming shortened V by 6 bases and J by 3 bases, and 18 bases separated the two germline ends. Per germline, CDR1 LGHNT and CDR2 FRNRAP. Here the CDR3 DNA reads TGTGCTAGTGGCGGGCCGGAGGGAGTATTCTACGAGCAGTACTTC. Translated, it gives CASGGPEGVFYEQYF.

This clonotype has a handful of counts. This rearrangement joins TRBV9 to TRBJ2-1; maybe TRBD1 (6 bases). Per the germline V gene, CDR1 is SGDLS and CDR2 is YYNGEE. The CDR3 runs 17 residues. Deletions cut 4 bases from V and 0 bases from J, with 17 bases between. DNA of the CDR3: TGTGCCAGCAGCCCTATACAGGGCTTGAGCTCCTACAATGAGCAGTTCTTC. Translated: CASSPIQGLSSYNEQFF.

This clonotype was counted a few times. The V call is TRBV12-5, the J call TRBJ2-7, with D perhaps matching TRBD2 (6 bases). V was pared by 6 bases and J by 3 bases, with 18 bases between. This CDR3 is built from 15 residues. The germline V gene encodes CDR1 LGHNT and CDR2 FRNRAP. CDR3 DNA sequence: TGTGCTAGTGGCTCCCACATCGGGGGAAGCTACGAGCAGTACTTC. Translated: CASGSHIGGSYEQYF.

In its sample, this clonotype was seen many times. In DNA, the CDR3 is TGTGCCGTAGGGGCACAGTATTCACCCCTCCACTTT. Its translation is CAVGAQYSPLHF. This rearrangement joins TRBV7-2 to TRBJ1-6, with D possibly TRBD1 on 5 matching bases. The CDR3 contains 12 residues. CDR1 is SGHTA and CDR2 is FQGNSA in the germline V gene. V was cut by 11 bases and J by 8 bases, with 13 bases left in between.

A few counts support this clonotype. This chain uses TRBV3-1 with TRBJ2-2; D is unclear. Germline-derived CDR1 and CDR2 are LGHDT and YNNKEL (reference sequence). The CDR3 loop spans 13 amino acids. Trimming took off 9 bases at V and 8 bases at J, with 16 bases between the two ends. Here the CDR3 reads CASSWGTTGELFF. In nucleotides, the CDR3 is TGTGCCAGTTCGTGGGGTACAACAGGGGAGCTGTTTTTT.